This TCR beta chain was sequenced during a study of T-cell reconstitution after alpha-beta-depleted transplantation in children. Unique molecular identifiers were incorporated during preparation of the TCRbeta library. One entry per CDR3 protein results from TCRdb running MiXCR on the PCR reads. The table shows 300,000 or so distinct CDR3 sequences, with about a tenth occurring only once. From germline, CDR1 is KGHSH and CDR2 LQKENI. The CDR3 extends over 17 amino acids. Remarks on this clonotype: Sequence at one end of the junction differs from germline and may be a read error.

The sample here was PBMCs from the stem cell graft donor, taken from the stem cell graft. The chain couples TRBV18 to TRBJ2-1; 7 bases align to TRBD2. This receptor was taken from a human donor who donated a stem cell graft to a child with SCID. CDR3 protein: CASSSPLEAGPYNEQFF. The DNA for the CDR3 is TGTGCCAGCTCATCACCTTTAGAAGCGGGACCCTACAATGAGCAGTTCTTC. The complete variable domain, with remaining parts taken from reference TRBV18 and TRBJ2-1, reads NAGVMQNPRHLVRRRGQEARLRCSPMKGHSHVYWYRQLPEEGLKFMVYLQKENIIDESGMPKERFSAEFPKEGPSILRIQQVVRGDSAAYFCASSSPLEAGPYNEQFFGPGTRLTVL.